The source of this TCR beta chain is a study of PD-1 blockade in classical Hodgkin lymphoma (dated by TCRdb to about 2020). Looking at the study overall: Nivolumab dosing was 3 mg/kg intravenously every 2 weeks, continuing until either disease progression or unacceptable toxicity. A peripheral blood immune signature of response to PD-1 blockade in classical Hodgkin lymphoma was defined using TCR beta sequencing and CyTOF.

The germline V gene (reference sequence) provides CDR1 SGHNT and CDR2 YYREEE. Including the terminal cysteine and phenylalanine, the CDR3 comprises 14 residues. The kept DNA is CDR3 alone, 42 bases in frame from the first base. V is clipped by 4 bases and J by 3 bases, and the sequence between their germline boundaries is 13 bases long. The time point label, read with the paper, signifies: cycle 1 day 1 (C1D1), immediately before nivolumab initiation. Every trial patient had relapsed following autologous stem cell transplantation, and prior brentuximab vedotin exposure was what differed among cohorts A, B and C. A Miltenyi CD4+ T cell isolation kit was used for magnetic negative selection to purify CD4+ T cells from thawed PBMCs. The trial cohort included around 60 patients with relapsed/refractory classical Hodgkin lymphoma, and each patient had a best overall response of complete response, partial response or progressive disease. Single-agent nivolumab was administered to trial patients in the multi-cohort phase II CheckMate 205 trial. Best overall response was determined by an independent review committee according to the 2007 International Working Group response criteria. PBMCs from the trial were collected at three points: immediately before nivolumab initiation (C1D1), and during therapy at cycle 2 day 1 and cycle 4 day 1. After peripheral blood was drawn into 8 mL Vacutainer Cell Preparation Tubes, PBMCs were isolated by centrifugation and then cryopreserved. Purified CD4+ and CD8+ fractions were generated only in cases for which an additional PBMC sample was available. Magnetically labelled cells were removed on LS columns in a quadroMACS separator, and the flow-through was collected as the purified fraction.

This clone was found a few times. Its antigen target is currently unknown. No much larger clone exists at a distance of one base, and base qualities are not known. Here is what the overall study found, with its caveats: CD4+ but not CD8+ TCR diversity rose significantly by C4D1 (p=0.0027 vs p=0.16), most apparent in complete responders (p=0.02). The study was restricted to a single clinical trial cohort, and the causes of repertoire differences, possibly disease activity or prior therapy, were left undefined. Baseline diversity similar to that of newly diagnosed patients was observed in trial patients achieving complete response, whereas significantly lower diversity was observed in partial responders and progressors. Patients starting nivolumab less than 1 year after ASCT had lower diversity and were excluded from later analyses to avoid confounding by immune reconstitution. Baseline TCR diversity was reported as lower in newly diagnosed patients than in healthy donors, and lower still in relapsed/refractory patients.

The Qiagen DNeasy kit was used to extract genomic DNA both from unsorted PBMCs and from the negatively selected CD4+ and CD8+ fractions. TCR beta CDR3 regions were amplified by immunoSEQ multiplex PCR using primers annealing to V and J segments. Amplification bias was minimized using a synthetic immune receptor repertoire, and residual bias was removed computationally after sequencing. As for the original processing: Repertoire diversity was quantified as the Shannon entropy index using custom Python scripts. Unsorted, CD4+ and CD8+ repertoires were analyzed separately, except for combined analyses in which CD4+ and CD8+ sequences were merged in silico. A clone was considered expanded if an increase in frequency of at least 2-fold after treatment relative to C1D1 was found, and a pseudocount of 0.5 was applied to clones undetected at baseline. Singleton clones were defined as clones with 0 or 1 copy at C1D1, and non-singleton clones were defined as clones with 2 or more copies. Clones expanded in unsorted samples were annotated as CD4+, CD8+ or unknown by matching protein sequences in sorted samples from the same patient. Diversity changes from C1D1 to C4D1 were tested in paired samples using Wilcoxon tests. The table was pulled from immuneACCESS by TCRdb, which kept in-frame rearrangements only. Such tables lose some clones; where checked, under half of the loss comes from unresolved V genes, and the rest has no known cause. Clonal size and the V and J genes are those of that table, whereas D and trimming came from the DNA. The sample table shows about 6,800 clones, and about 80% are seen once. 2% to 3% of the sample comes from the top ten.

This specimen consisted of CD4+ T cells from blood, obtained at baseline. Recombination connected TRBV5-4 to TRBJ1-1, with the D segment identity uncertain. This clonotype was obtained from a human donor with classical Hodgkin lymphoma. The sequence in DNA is TGTGCCAGCAGCCCAGAGGGAGGGTACACTGAAGCTTTCTTT. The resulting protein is CASSPEGGYTEAFF.